This TCR beta chain was sequenced for a study of PD-1 blockade in classical Hodgkin lymphoma. Study-level points and caveats: When set against healthy donors, newly diagnosed patients were reported to show lower baseline TCR diversity. With respect to the repertoire differences, their causes, possibly disease activity or prior therapy, remain undefined.

The time point was: newly diagnosed, previously untreated cHL patient sample. PBMCs from untreated, newly diagnosed classical Hodgkin lymphoma were comparison samples. Measured with immunoSEQ multiplex PCR; TCRdb has only the in-frame clones, and not every one. The sample records approximately 45,000 clones, roughly 93% being singletons. Worth noting for this clone: Its antigen remains unknown.

The sample taken for sequencing was peripheral blood mononuclear cells (PBMCs). The clonotype was recovered from a human donor with classical Hodgkin lymphoma.

The chain's CDR3 is CASSEFGVGNEKLFF. DNA of the CDR3: TGCGCCAGCAGTGAGTTTGGGGTGGGGAATGAAAAACTGTTTTTT. This sequence joins TRBV10-2 and TRBJ1-4; no definite D call. The V gene's germline CDR1 is WSHSY and CDR2 SAAADI. This CDR3 is built from 15 residues. Trimming removed 1 base from V and 5 bases from J, with 11 bases in between.